A single sample is the source of the 15 T cell receptor beta chains below, sequenced in a study of beta chain features in type 1 diabetes. Expressed TCRB transcripts were sequenced because the isolated RNA had all been reverse transcribed beforehand. Some clones are missing from TCRdb's copy, which holds only in-frame ones; the method was immunoSEQ multiplex PCR. The sample lists under 950,000 clones, about a sixth seen once, with about 0.02% in the top ten. Specimen: naive CD4+ T cells from blood. The receptor source for this set is a woman under 30 in good health.

This clone has only a few counts. The CDR3 region is CASSEFGTTNTGELFF. The DNA for the CDR3 is TGTGCCAGCAGTGAGTTTGGGACGACGAACACCGGGGAGCTGTTTTTT. This chain joins TRBV2 and TRBJ2-2, with D perhaps being TRBD1 or TRBD2 (5 bases each). CDR1 and CDR2 from the germline V gene are SNHLY and FYNNEI. The CDR3 sequence is 16 residues long. The V gene lost 3 bases and the J gene lost 0 bases, with 11 bases spanning the gap.

This chain uses TRBV30 with TRBJ1-1, with a possible D match to TRBD1 (5 bases). This CDR3 is 19 amino acids long. CDR1 and CDR2 (germline): GTSNPN, SVGIG (reference sequence). V lost 0 bases and J 7 bases, leaving 30 bases between the germline ends. The CDR3 loop is CAWSVIIGRQRPGRSEAFF. CDR3 nucleotides: TGTGCCTGGAGTGTTATAATCGGTCGACAGCGACCAGGGAGGAGTGAAGCTTTCTTT.

The rearrangement links TRBV5-1 to TRBJ2-5; 7 bases align to TRBD1. The CDR3 consists of 18 residues. Trimming at V came to 4 bases and at J to 3 bases, leaving 18 bases not matched to a gene. From germline, CDR1 is SGHRS and CDR2 YFSETQ. The DNA of the CDR3 is TGCGCCAGCAGCCTCCTACCAGGGGGTAGGTCGTTTGAAGAGACCCAGTACTTC. The encoded protein is CASSLLPGGRSFEETQYF.

This clone was picked up a small number of times. The chain couples TRBV5-1 to TRBJ2-3; weak D call: TRBD1 (5 bases). Between the trimmed V and J ends, which lost 0 bases and 3 bases, there was a span of 14 bases. Germline assignment: CDR1 SGHRS and CDR2 YFSETQ. This CDR3 spans 16 amino acids. The CDR3 spells CASSLVQGLSTDTQYF. The DNA of the CDR3 is TGCGCCAGCAGCTTGGTGCAGGGATTATCTACAGATACGCAGTATTTT.

This clone was seen a few times. The chain uses TRBV7-9 and TRBJ1-1, with a possible D match to TRBD1 (6 bases). V lost 6 bases and J lost 4, with 12 bases in between. Germline V gives CDR1 SEHNR, CDR2 FQNEAQ (reference sequence). This CDR3 has 13 residues. The CDR3 DNA sequence: TGTGCCAGCAGGGTTGAGGGGGGCACTGAAGCTTTCTTT. It is translated as CASRVEGGTEAFF.

This clone was counted between two and nine times. The V gene is TRBV19, the J gene TRBJ2-1, with a possible D match to TRBD1 (5 bases). CDR3 length: 15 residues. CDR1 and CDR2 (germline): LNHDA, SQIVND (reference sequence). Between the trimmed V and J ends, which lost 2 bases and 4 bases, there was a span of 12 bases. CDR3 DNA sequence: TGTGCCAGTAGTATAACAGGTTCCCCTTACAATGAGCAGTTCTTC. It encodes CASSITGSPYNEQFF.

The chain is built from TRBV18 and TRBJ2-3; D is unclear. From germline, CDR1 is KGHSH and CDR2 LQKENI. Trimming removed 4 bases from V and 6 bases from J, with 14 bases in between. The CDR3 extends over 14 amino acids. The CDR3 DNA sequence: TGTGCCAGCTCACAGGCTACGGTTCTGGATACGCAGTATTTT. Translation: CASSQATVLDTQYF.

This clone was seen more than once but under ten times. V gene TRBV7-2 combines with J gene TRBJ1-2; TRBD1 is a possible D gene (5 bases). The CDR3 contains 16 residues. Germline values: CDR1 SGHTA, CDR2 FQGNSA. The V end lost 1 base, the J end lost 5 bases, and 17 bases lay between the germline ends. DNA for the CDR3: TGTGCCAGCAGCTTAGATGCTGCCAGGGTAGGGTATGGCTACACCTTC. It yields the protein CASSLDAARVGYGYTF.

This clone was counted between two and nine times. The V call is TRBV6-4, the J call TRBJ2-1; 8 bases match TRBD1. Germline assignment: CDR1 MRHNA and CDR2 SNTAGT. The CDR3 is 13 residues long. Trimming at V came to 3 bases and at J to 12 bases, leaving 7 bases not matched to a gene. CDR3 residues: CASSEGTGLRQFF. CDR3 DNA sequence: TGTGCCAGCAGTGAAGGGACAGGTTTAAGGCAGTTCTTC.

The sample holds a few counts of this clone. The chain uses TRBV7-9 and TRBJ2-1; D possibly corresponds to TRBD2 (6 bases). The CDR3 covers 16 residues. Trimming shortened V by 2 bases and J by 4 bases, and 15 bases separated the two germline ends. Per germline, CDR1 SEHNR and CDR2 FQNEAQ (reference sequence). The CDR3, as DNA: TGTGCCAGCAGCTTACCCGGCAGTGGGGGGTACAATGAGCAGTTCTTC. Its protein is CASSLPGSGGYNEQFF.

This clone was seen a few times. Other DNA variants within this sample encode the same CDR3. The chain links TRBV5-4 to TRBJ2-7, with 9 bases identical to TRBD1. There are 14 residues in the CDR3. The V gene end was trimmed by 3 bases and the J gene end by 2 bases; junction bases not matched to a gene: 3. Germline-derived CDR1 and CDR2 are SGHNT and YYREEE (reference sequence). The DNA of the CDR3 is TGTGCCAGCAGCTCGAGACAGGGGGCCTACGAGCAGTACTTC. Protein: CASSSRQGAYEQYF.

The chain links TRBV7-3 to TRBJ2-3, with a weak D call TRBD2 (6 bases). V lost 5 bases and J lost 5, with 11 bases in between. The CDR3 spans 13 residues. Germline assignment: CDR1 SGHTA and CDR2 FQGTGA. The CDR3 spells CASSPNGGDTQYF. The DNA for the CDR3 is TGTGCCAGCAGCCCGAACGGGGGAGATACGCAGTATTTT.

The rearrangement links TRBV15 to TRBJ2-5; D unclear. Germline lookup yields CDR1 LNHNV and CDR2 YYDKDF (reference sequence). The CDR3 has 11 residues. Trimming removed 0 bases from V and 11 bases from J, with 7 bases in between. The CDR3 loop is CATSRDHGQYF. As DNA, the CDR3 is TGTGCCACCAGCAGAGATCATGGGCAGTACTTC.

This chain uses TRBV7-9 with TRBJ2-1; D gene ambiguous. Germline loops: CDR1 SEHNR, CDR2 FQNEAQ (reference sequence). The CDR3 runs to 16 residues. The germline V and J ends were trimmed by 4 bases and 4 bases, with 17 bases remaining between them. The CDR3 here is CASSYHWNSGYNEQFF. The CDR3 DNA follows: TGTGCCAGCAGCTATCACTGGAACTCCGGATACAATGAGCAGTTCTTC. Drawing the rest from reference TRBV7-9 and TRBJ2-1, the complete variable domain is DTGVSQNPRHKITKRGQNVTFRCDPISEHNRLYWYRQTLGQGPEFLTYFQNEAQLEKSRLLSDRFSAERPKGSFSTLEIQRTEQGDSAMYLCASSYHWNSGYNEQFFGPGTRLTVL.

The chain carries TRBV18 and TRBJ2-3; D ambiguous. The CDR3 runs to 12 residues. Trimming removed 6 bases at V and 3 bases at J, with 7 bases between. The germline V gene encodes CDR1 KGHSH and CDR2 LQKENI. CDR3 protein: CASSRRTDTQYF. The CDR3 coding sequence is TGTGCCAGCTCTCGACGGACAGATACGCAGTATTTT.